This T cell receptor beta chain was profiled in a study of long-term antiretroviral therapy in people with HIV (dated by TCRdb to between 2020 and 2023). Background for the entire study: Collection of the earliest samples took place about a decade ahead of the 2015 WHO recommendation for immediate ART, at a time when ART was typically delayed until CD4 counts fell. This retrospective serial study examined whether starting ART and sustained HIV suppression were associated with changes in the composition and diversity of the TRB repertoire in peripheral blood. The cohort contributed about 180 cryopreserved PBMC samples from about 30 adults with confirmed HIV infection, collected serially over a mean of approximately 6 years (range 1-12). About 40% of the 30 participants with HIV were female. No cross-contamination during QIAcube processing was shown when test extractions of a monoclonal T-cell line were performed alongside over 25 polyclonal samples.

The immunoSEQ hsTCRB v3.0 assay was used at survey level resolution to sequence the TRB variable region. A depth of about 40,000-55,000 T-cell genomes per sample was targeted for TRB sequencing. TRB libraries were pooled and sequenced on an Illumina MiSeq using a v3 150-cycle kit. In the original analysis: Repertoire analysis was run in R within a reproducible Nextflow workflow that covered QC, data transformation and analysis. LymphoSeq2, an R package for AIRR-Seq data exploration, was used to implement custom analyses. Four samples that yielded fewer than 5000 total TRB sequences were excluded, so that about 200 HIV repertoires were analyzed. Among the roughly 180 retained HIV repertoires, 55 to 65 were collected before ART initiation and roughly 130 after ART initiation. Each repertoire was downsampled to 5000 TRB nucleotide sequences, and summary statistics were averaged across 100 downsampling iterations. TRB sequences were retained for analysis only if CDR3 regions of at least seven amino acids were present. Two measures captured diversity: a Shannon entropy-derived clonality score and the Gini coefficient. Repertoire networks linked the top 5000 CDR3 amino acid sequences whenever two sequences differed by an edit distance of one. For TRB CDR3 amino acid sequences, antigen specificity groups and MHC restriction were predicted with GLIPH2. To flag known associations with CMV, EBV, HIV or tissue antigens, CDR3 amino acid sequences were compared against VDJdb and McPAS-TCR. Pre-ART, post-ART and control groups were compared with Wilcoxon signed-rank tests and Holm-Bonferroni correction. TCRdb obtained this table from immuneACCESS and retained in-frame rearrangements with V and J assigned. These tables miss some clones; where compared with another copy, unresolved V genes account for less than half of the shortfall, and the remainder is unexplained. V, J and clone size are taken as reported in that table, and D and trimming were inferred from the DNA itself. The sample yields around 15,000 clones; about 95% were counted once. The top ten constitute 4.5% to 5.5% of the sample.

Remarks on this clone: The antigen it recognizes is unknown. No base qualities exist here, and no much larger clone lies one base off it.

Inclusion was restricted to participants for whom at least one PBMC sample before ART initiation and at least two post-ART samples were available. All participants with HIV were treated in the United States of America. Cryopreserved samples of about 0.95-10 million PBMC were thawed and washed before DNA extraction. At the time of the earliest PBMC sample, participants with HIV were aged between roughly 23 and 60 years. PBMC samples were contributed by each participant from 1-4 timepoints before ART initiation and 2-8 timepoints after ART initiation, with a median of 7 samples. Serial HIV viral load, CD4+ T-cell count, ART history and demographic data were obtained for every participant. Using a Qiagen kit on a QIAcube, genomic DNA was extracted from unsorted PBMC, with samples processed in batches of 12. From a lookup of the germline V gene, CDR1 and CDR2 are MNHEY and SVGAGI. Spanning cysteine to phenylalanine, the CDR3 consists of 12 amino acids. Only the CDR3 portion is preserved as DNA: 36 bases, with reading frame beginning at the first base. V is clipped by 11 bases and J by 6 bases, and the sequence between their germline boundaries is 16 bases long.

Points the paper makes about the study in general: Expanded TRB clones identified before ART initiation dominated the repertoire across all time points, though the dominance fluctuated and decreased in many PLHIV after ART. Because pre-ART samples had limited cell numbers, profiling was done on unsorted PBMC rather than on sorted CD4+ and CD8+ T cells. Starting ART was linked to a significant rise in TRB diversity, yet even with long-term ART the diversity remained significantly lower than in transplant donor controls. The samples span the years 2004 to 2017, and the ART regimens used at that time may not be as effective as current regimens. Limited PBMC availability meant only the TCR beta chain was sequenced, without alpha chain pairing. No data were available on ART adherence, viral resistance or therapy changes, limiting inferences about post-ART repertoire changes. CDR3 length ranges in HIV repertoires were narrower than in controls, and network structure suggested an antigen-experienced repertoire with only a slight naive shift after ART.

This sequence was found in a woman aged 45-65 years with HIV. This chain joins TRBV6-5 to TRBJ1-2; the D gene lacks a confident call. The specimen was unsorted PBMCs, collected approximately 6.4 years after starting antiretroviral therapy. CDR3 sequence: CASGRAPDGYTF. The base sequence is TGTGCCTCTGGGAGGGCTCCGGATGGCTACACCTTC.